The source of this T cell receptor beta chain is a study of cytomegalovirus exposure and HLA in healthy donors. General study results and limits: A later analysis found common viral pathogens apparently linked to several of the most significant clusters. Per a later analysis, about 17,000 TCR beta sequences showed association with HLA alleles at 0.05 false discovery rate.

Trimming removed 5 bases from V and 4 bases from J; junction bases left unmatched: 3. This CDR3 is built from 14 residues. Germline-derived CDR1 and CDR2 are MNHEY and SMNVEV (reference sequence). Turning to this clone: Its antigen is as yet unknown.

PCR primers comprised 60 Vbeta and 13 Jbeta primers. Produced via immunoSEQ multiplex PCR; TCRdb's table is partial and in-frame only. Altogether 110,000 to 150,000 clones are present, roughly two thirds being singletons, with the ten largest covering about 1.2%. The TCR was taken from a middle-aged woman in good health and CMV-seronegative. Sequencing was performed on PBMCs. V is TRBV27 and J is TRBJ1-3, with 9 bases matching TRBD1. The CDR3 region is CASSRTGEGNTIYF. DNA for the CDR3: TGTGCCAGCAGTCGGACAGGGGAAGGAAACACCATATATTTT.